Given below is one TCR beta chain in context. This sample was included in a study of blood T cell repertoires in COVID-19. Here immunoSEQ multiplex PCR was the method, and the copy in TCRdb shows in-frame clones only, minus some. Here the sample spans around 450,000 clones, 87% being singletons. V was cut by 8 bases and J by 4 bases, with 15 bases left in between. Germline V gene data show CDR1 as LNHNV and CDR2 as YYDKDF (reference sequence). This CDR3 region has 14 residues. Sequences were obtained from PBMCs or T cells enriched from blood (not recorded which). The chain recombines TRBV15 with TRBJ1-5, with D perhaps matching TRBD1 (5 bases). The TCR was taken from a woman between 18 and 29 years old with acute COVID-19. The CDR3 here is CATARGGENQPQHF. The CDR3 coding sequence is TGTGCCACCGCCCGGGGGGGTGAGAATCAGCCCCAGCATTTT. Based on the CDR3 plus reference TRBV15 and TRBJ1-5, the full variable domain is DAMVIQNPRYQVTQFGKPVTLSCSQTLNHNVMYWYQQKSSQAPKLLFHYYDKDFNNEADTPDNFQSRRPNTSFCFLDIRSPGLGDTAMYLCATARGGENQPQHFGDGTRLSIL.